These 31 T cell receptor beta chains came from one sample sequenced in a study of memory CD4+ T cells and cytomegalovirus serostatus. The sort gate was single viable CD3+CD4+CD8-CD45RO+ cells for memory CD4+ T cells. The method was immunoSEQ multiplex PCR; TCRdb's version includes in-frame clones alone and lacks a portion of them. This table has some 26,000 clones, about 70% appearing once. The sequencing input was memory CD4+ T cells from blood. These receptor sequences come from an adult in good health and CMV-seronegative.

This clone turned up a few times. The rearrangement links TRBV5-1 to TRBJ2-1, with 12 bases that match TRBD2. Looked up from germline, CDR1 is SGHRS and CDR2 is YFSETQ. V was pared by 4 bases and J by 4 bases, with 3 bases of the junction left unmatched. There are 15 residues in the CDR3. The CDR3 region has the DNA TGCGCCAGCAGCAAGACTAGCGGGAGATACAATGAGCAGTTCTTC. This codes for CASSKTSGRYNEQFF.

In DNA, the CDR3 is TGTGCCAGTAGTCCGTTGGGGCTTTCGGCGAACACCGGGGAGCTGTTTTTT. Residues: CASSPLGLSANTGELFF. The chain couples TRBV19 to TRBJ2-2; maybe TRBD1 (5 bases). In germline, CDR1 is LNHDA, CDR2 SQIVND (reference sequence). The ends were cut back, 5 bases at V and 0 bases at J, with 16 bases in the middle. This CDR3 region has 17 residues. Drawing the rest from reference TRBV19 and TRBJ2-2, the complete variable domain is DGGITQSPKYLFRKEGQNVTLSCEQNLNHDAMYWYRQDPGQGLRLIYYSQIVNDFQKGDIAEGYSVSREKKESFPLTVTSAQKNPTAFYLCASSPLGLSANTGELFFGEGSRLTVL.

The chain employs TRBV2 and TRBJ2-1; D not resolved. V dropped 7 bases and J dropped 8 bases, with 6 bases sitting between them. The CDR3 has 10 residues. CDR1 is SNHLY and CDR2 is FYNNEI in the germline V gene. The CDR3, as DNA: TGTGCCAGCAATAGGGATGAGCAGTTCTTC. Protein: CASNRDEQFF.

The V and J genes are TRBV5-5 and TRBJ1-2; maybe TRBD1 (5 bases). Germline V gene lookup returns CDR1 SGHKS and CDR2 YYEKEE (reference sequence). Between the trimmed V and J ends, which lost 0 bases and 6 bases, there was a span of 15 bases. The CDR3 length is 15 residues. CDR3 nucleotide sequence: TGTGCCAGCAGCTTGGGGTTGGGGGTTCTACATGGCTACACCTTC. Translated: CASSLGLGVLHGYTF. Full variable domain (rest looked up from reference TRBV5-5 and TRBJ1-2): DAGVTQSPTHLIKTRGQQVTLRCSPISGHKSVSWYQQVLGQGPQFIFQYYEKEERGRGNFPDRFSARQFPNYSSELNVNALLLGDSALYLCASSLGLGVLHGYTFGSGTRLTVV.

This chain uses TRBV7-2 with TRBJ1-4; weak D call: TRBD1 (6 bases). The CDR3 spans 16 residues. Germline V gene sequence: CDR1 SGHTA, CDR2 FQGNSA. The V end lost 5 bases, the J end lost 0 bases, and 13 bases lay between the germline ends. CDR3 protein: CASSAVGGATNEKLFF. The CDR3, as DNA: TGTGCCAGCAGCGCCGTGGGGGGCGCAACTAATGAAAAACTGTTTTTT.

V and J are TRBV6-5 and TRBJ1-3, with D unclear. Deletions cut 6 bases from V and 2 bases from J, with 5 bases between. The CDR3 runs to 12 residues. The germline V gene has CDR1 MNHEY and CDR2 SVGAGI. The CDR3 coding sequence is TGTGCCAGCAGGGGTCCTGGAAACACCATATATTTT. Its translation is CASRGPGNTIYF.

The chain links TRBV27 to TRBJ1-2; 8 positions agree with TRBD1. This CDR3 has 14 residues. Germline CDR1 and CDR2: MNHEY and SMNVEV (reference sequence). V trimming: 6 bases; J trimming: 5 bases; junction bases outside the gene matches: 8. The CDR3 region is CASRGGDRTYGYTF. DNA for the CDR3: TGTGCCAGCAGGGGGGGGGACAGGACATATGGCTACACCTTC.

This chain joins TRBV7-9 and TRBJ1-1; no reliable D call. The CDR3 has 13 residues. Germline V gene sequence: CDR1 SEHNR, CDR2 FQNEAQ (reference sequence). Trimming cost V 5 bases and J 2 bases, with 9 bases left between them. The CDR3 sequence: CASSPSPNTEAFF. The CDR3 bases are TGTGCCAGCAGCCCTTCGCCAAACACTGAAGCTTTCTTT.

In nucleotides, the CDR3 is TGTGCCATCAGTGATCACATCCTACAAACAGATACGCAGTATTTT. This codes for CAISDHILQTDTQYF. The V and J genes are TRBV10-3 and TRBJ2-3; no firm D call. The V end was cut by 3 bases, the J end by 3 bases, with 13 bases between. The CDR3 length is 15 residues. Looked up from germline, CDR1 is ENHRY and CDR2 is SYGVKD.

The chain uses TRBV7-2 and TRBJ1-4; D perhaps matches TRBD1 (5 bases). The CDR3 contains 14 residues. CDR1 SGHTA and CDR2 FQGNSA come from the germline V gene. V gave up 5 bases and J gave up 5 bases, with 12 bases separating them. CDR3 sequence (DNA): TGTGCCAGCAGCATCACAGGAAACAATGAAAAACTGTTTTTT. This codes for CASSITGNNEKLFF. Together with reference TRBV7-2 and TRBJ1-4, the CDR3 gives the full variable domain: GAGVSQSPSNKVTEKGKDVELRCDPISGHTALYWYRQSLGQGLEFLIYFQGNSAPDKSGLPSDRFSAERTGGSVSTLTIQRTQQEDSAVYLCASSITGNNEKLFFGSGTQLSVL.

The chain uses TRBV7-6 and TRBJ2-7; D gene unclear. This CDR3 is 15 amino acids long. Looked up from germline, CDR1 is SGHVS and CDR2 is FNYEAQ. The germline V and J ends were trimmed by 1 base and 2 bases, with 12 bases remaining between them. CDR3 amino acids: CASSLGSGGAYEQYF. Written as DNA, the CDR3 is TGTGCCAGCAGCTTAGGGTCGGGTGGGGCCTACGAGCAGTACTTC.

The rearrangement links TRBV11-2 to TRBJ2-5; D not resolved. V dropped 5 bases and J dropped 4 bases, with 8 bases sitting between them. CDR1 SGHAT and CDR2 FQNNGV come from the germline V gene. The CDR3 spans 12 residues. CDR3 bases: TGTGCCAGCAGCCACGCCCGAGAGACCCAGTACTTC. Residues: CASSHARETQYF.

The rearrangement joins TRBV4-3 to TRBJ2-3; weak D call: TRBD1 (6 bases). CDR1 is LGHNA and CDR2 is YSLEER in the germline V gene. The CDR3 contains 14 residues. The V gene lost 1 base and the J gene lost 4 bases, with 9 bases spanning the gap. CDR3 residues: CASSQAGAADTQYF. The CDR3, as DNA: TGCGCCAGCAGCCAAGCAGGGGCAGCAGATACGCAGTATTTT.

V gene TRBV7-8 combines with J gene TRBJ1-1; 8 bases are a match to TRBD1. The germline CDR1 and CDR2 sequences are SGHVS and FQNEAQ. The CDR3 is 14 residues long. Trimming cost V 3 bases and J 0 bases; bases outside gene matches: 0. The CDR3 sequence: CASSLGQVNTEAFF. CDR3 nucleotides: TGTGCCAGCAGCTTGGGACAGGTGAACACTGAAGCTTTCTTT.

The rearrangement links TRBV5-1 to TRBJ2-5, with 7 positions matching TRBD1. Germline V CDR1 and CDR2: SGHRS, YFSETQ. The CDR3 consists of 14 residues. V was clipped by 4 bases and J by 4 bases; unmatched bases: 7. CDR3 DNA sequence: TGCGCCAGCAGCCAAAGAACAGGGGTAGAGACCCAGTACTTC. Protein product: CASSQRTGVETQYF.

The CDR3 nucleotides read TGTGCCAGCAGTGAACAGGGTGGGACTGAAGCTTTCTTT. It codes for CASSEQGGTEAFF. V gene TRBV6-4 combines with J gene TRBJ1-1; TRBD1 is a possible D gene (6 bases). Germline V gives CDR1 MRHNA, CDR2 SNTAGT. The CDR3 is 13 amino acids. With 3 bases removed from V and 5 bases from J, the gap between germline ends came to 10 bases.

This rearrangement joins TRBV28 to TRBJ2-1; TRBD2 matches at 7 bases. The CDR3 covers 14 residues. Germline V gene sequence: CDR1 MDHEN, CDR2 SYDVKM. With 9 bases clipped from V and 2 bases from J, the junction kept 7 bases outside the gene matches. CDR3 in amino acids: CASISGSTYNEQFF. The DNA of the CDR3 is TGTGCCAGTATTAGCGGGTCCACCTACAATGAGCAGTTCTTC.

The chain joins TRBV4-1 to TRBJ2-7; maybe TRBD1 (5 bases). CDR1 and CDR2 (germline): MGHRA, YSYEKL. The length of the CDR3 is 15 residues. The V and J ends lost 1 base and 3 bases respectively, with 13 bases between them. CDR3 nucleotide sequence: TGCGCCAGCAGCCAAGCGTCGGGCCAGGGCTACGAGCAGTACTTC. As protein: CASSQASGQGYEQYF.

The V and J genes are TRBV30 and TRBJ1-2; D is uncertain. The CDR3 sequence is 11 residues long. The germline V gene has CDR1 GTSNPN and CDR2 SVGIG (reference sequence). Deletions cut 4 bases from V and 6 bases from J, with 9 bases between. The DNA for the CDR3 is TGTGCCTGGAAGGCAGCAAATGGCTACACCTTC. Its protein is CAWKAANGYTF.

The rearrangement uses TRBV5-6 and TRBJ2-1; 10 bases line up with TRBD2. Unmatched junction bases numbered 10, after V lost 4 bases and J lost 9 bases. Germline loops: CDR1 SGHDT, CDR2 YYEEEE. The CDR3 runs 15 residues. The CDR3 region is CASSLRTSGWGEQFF. CDR3 coding DNA: TGTGCCAGCAGCCTCCGGACTAGCGGTTGGGGTGAGCAGTTCTTC.

V gene TRBV19 combines with J gene TRBJ2-5; D is perhaps TRBD2 (5 bases). V dropped 3 bases and J dropped 2 bases, with 16 bases sitting between them. Per germline, CDR1 LNHDA and CDR2 SQIVND (reference sequence). The CDR3 loop spans 16 amino acids. CDR3 amino acids: CASSIGQALAQETQYF. The CDR3 coding sequence is TGTGCCAGTAGTATTGGTCAGGCTCTAGCTCAAGAGACCCAGTACTTC. Using reference TRBV19 and TRBJ2-5 for the parts outside the CDR3, the full variable domain is DGGITQSPKYLFRKEGQNVTLSCEQNLNHDAMYWYRQDPGQGLRLIYYSQIVNDFQKGDIAEGYSVSREKKESFPLTVTSAQKNPTAFYLCASSIGQALAQETQYFGPGTRLLVL.

Note on this clone: This clone may be a read error of a much larger clone one base away. This rearrangement joins TRBV27 to TRBJ1-2; 10 nucleotides align to TRBD1. CDR1 is MNHEY and CDR2 is SMNVEV in the germline V gene (reference sequence). This CDR3 is 15 amino acids long. CDR3 in amino acids: CANSSHLTGGQGYTF. DNA for the CDR3: TGTGCCAACAGTTCGCACCTGACAGGGGGCCAAGGCTACACCTTC.

A single count supports this clone. The chain joins TRBV28 to TRBJ2-6; 11 bases map to TRBD1. Germline V CDR1 and CDR2: MDHEN, SYDVKM. Trimming removed 6 bases from V and 3 bases from J; junction bases left unmatched: 16. There are 20 residues in the CDR3. DNA for the CDR3: TGTGCCAGCAGCCCGGACAGGGGGCGCCGTTCCCGTGATGGGGCCAACGTCCTGACTTTC. It is translated as CASSPDRGRRSRDGANVLTF.

This chain's CDR3 is CASRPRTPLYEQYF. The CDR3 coding sequence is TGTGCCAGCAGACCGAGGACTCCCCTCTACGAGCAGTACTTC. The chain is built from TRBV28 and TRBJ2-7, with a tentative D call TRBD2 (5 bases). Germline V lookup: CDR1 MDHEN, CDR2 SYDVKM. The V end lost 6 bases, the J end lost 3 bases, and 15 bases lay between the germline ends. The CDR3 length is 14 residues.

V and J are TRBV10-3 and TRBJ2-5; the match to TRBD1 covers 7 bases. The CDR3 extends over 15 amino acids. Germline lookup yields CDR1 ENHRY and CDR2 SYGVKD. J lost 3 bases, V lost 3 bases, and 7 bases had no gene match. The CDR3 loop is CAISDLGTAKETQYF. The CDR3 DNA reads as TGTGCCATCAGTGATTTGGGGACAGCCAAAGAGACCCAGTACTTC.

The CDR3 DNA reads TGCGCCAGCAACCCGACTAGCGGCTACAATGAGCAGTTCTTC. It is translated as CASNPTSGYNEQFF. The rearrangement joins TRBV5-1 to TRBJ2-1; 9 bases are a match to TRBD2. Losses at the gene ends were 6 bases for V and 3 bases for J; bases not matched to a gene: 4. The CDR3 contains 14 residues. Germline values: CDR1 SGHRS, CDR2 YFSETQ.

The chain carries TRBV7-9 and TRBJ2-7; 14 positions agree with TRBD2. V was pared by 3 bases and J by 6 bases, with 1 base of the junction left unmatched. The CDR3 is made up of 14 amino acids. Germline lookup yields CDR1 SEHNR and CDR2 FQNEAQ (reference sequence). CDR3 sequence (DNA): TGTGCCAGCAGCTTGGGACTAGCGGGAGTCGAGCAGTACTTC. Encoded protein: CASSLGLAGVEQYF.

The chain couples TRBV5-8 to TRBJ2-7; the D call may be TRBD1 or TRBD2 (5 bases each). Germline CDR1 is SGHTS and CDR2 is YDEGEE. The V end lost 7 bases, the J end lost 4 bases, and 27 bases lay between the germline ends. This CDR3 comprises 17 residues. CDR3 bases: TGTGCCAGCGGCAGCTTCCGGGACGCCCGACGGATTTACGAGCAGTACTTC. Amino acid sequence: CASGSFRDARRIYEQYF.

V is TRBV9 and J is TRBJ1-2, with 8 positions matching TRBD1. Losses at the gene ends were 3 bases for V and 6 bases for J; bases not matched to a gene: 7. This CDR3 has 14 residues. Germline CDR1 SGDLS, CDR2 YYNGEE. CDR3 nucleotides: TGTGCCAGCAGCGCCTTACAGGGGGAGAATGGCTACACCTTC. Amino acid sequence: CASSALQGENGYTF.

V is TRBV7-2 and J is TRBJ1-1, with D maybe TRBD1 (6 bases). Trimming took 5 bases from V and 2 from J, leaving 12 bases between them. Germline V gives CDR1 SGHTA, CDR2 FQGNSA. CDR3 length equals 14 residues. CDR3 residues: CASSQIQGNTEAFF. The CDR3 nucleotides read TGTGCCAGCAGCCAAATACAGGGAAACACTGAAGCTTTCTTT.

The rearrangement joins TRBV6-6 to TRBJ2-7, with TRBD1 matching 8 bases. Germline CDR1 is MNHNY and CDR2 is SVGAGI (reference sequence). This CDR3 comprises 15 residues. The J segment lost 2 bases and the V segment lost 2 bases, leaving 5 bases of the junction unmatched. Here the CDR3 reads CASSYDRGGPYEQYF. CDR3 DNA: TGTGCCAGCAGTTACGACAGGGGAGGCCCCTACGAGCAGTACTTC.